These 16 T cell receptor beta chains share one sample of origin, sequenced in a study of cytomegalovirus exposure and HLA in healthy donors. Use of 60 Vbeta and 13 Jbeta primers characterized the PCR. TCRdb keeps only in-frame clones here, not all; method: immunoSEQ multiplex PCR. The table records under 200,000 clones, roughly 80% of them present only once. Sequencing was carried out using PBMCs. These TCRs come from a male donor in good health and CMV-seropositive.

The chain joins TRBV27 to TRBJ1-3; D is ambiguous. The germline gives CDR1 MNHEY, CDR2 SMNVEV (reference sequence). Trimming took off 2 bases at V and 4 bases at J, with 9 bases between the two ends. The CDR3 spans 14 residues. CDR3 protein: CASSLGSVGNTIYF. CDR3 nucleotide sequence: TGTGCCAGCAGTTTAGGCAGCGTCGGAAACACCATATATTTT.

The chain has TRBV6-6 and TRBJ2-3, with 7 positions matching TRBD1. Germline trimming cut 5 bases from V and 4 bases from J; bases unmatched to any gene: 12. Germline V gene sequence: CDR1 MNHNY, CDR2 SVGAGI (reference sequence). This CDR3 is 16 amino acids long. CDR3 DNA sequence: TGTGCCAGCAGTAAGGGGGAGACAGGGAAAGCAGATACGCAGTATTTT. As protein: CASSKGETGKADTQYF.

V gene TRBV27 combines with J gene TRBJ2-1, with 11 bases matching TRBD2. In germline, CDR1 is MNHEY, CDR2 SMNVEV (reference sequence). The CDR3 loop spans 17 amino acids. With 5 bases clipped from V and 6 bases from J, the junction kept 12 bases outside the gene matches. CDR3 loop: CASSPELAGGPGNEQFF. In DNA, the CDR3 is TGTGCCAGCAGTCCCGAATTAGCGGGAGGGCCGGGCAATGAGCAGTTCTTC.

This clone was picked up one time. The chain couples TRBV18 to TRBJ2-5, with 7 bases that match TRBD1. Trimming cost V 4 bases and J 4 bases; bases outside gene matches: 6. This CDR3 contains 14 residues. CDR1 is KGHSH, CDR2 LQKENI, per germline. The CDR3 here is CASSLTGNGETQYF. The CDR3 DNA reads as TGTGCCAGCTCACTGACAGGGAATGGAGAGACCCAGTACTTC.

The chain recombines TRBV6-1 with TRBJ1-2; TRBD1 aligns across 10 bases. CDR1 and CDR2 from the germline V gene are MNHNS and SASEGT. CDR3 length: 18 residues. J gave up 4 bases and V 3 bases, and 14 bases lay outside the gene matches. The CDR3 reads CASSDLTGGPGGGYGYTF. The CDR3 DNA reads TGTGCCAGCAGTGACTTGACAGGGGGCCCGGGCGGTGGCTATGGCTACACCTTC.

Remarks on this clone: Germline is not matched at one junction end, which may reflect a read error. The chain couples TRBV7-9 to TRBJ2-7; D unresolved. This CDR3 contains 12 residues. In germline, CDR1 is SEHNR, CDR2 FQNEAQ (reference sequence). CDR3 protein: CSSSFQELEQYF. In DNA form, the CDR3 reads TGTTCCAGCAGCTTTCAGGAACTGGAGCAGTACTTC.

This sequence joins TRBV30 and TRBJ2-7; tentative D call: TRBD2 (6 bases). The V gene's germline CDR1 is GTSNPN and CDR2 SVGIG (reference sequence). The CDR3 has 12 residues. V lost 0 bases, J lost 12 bases, and 15 bases lay in between. The CDR3 bases are TGTGCCTGGAGTGTGGTAGGGACTGTGGGGTACTTC. Residues: CAWSVVGTVGYF.

The gene calls are TRBV9 and TRBJ2-1, with 10 bases that match TRBD2. The ends lost 3 bases at V and 9 bases at J; junction bases unmatched: 12. This CDR3 comprises 16 residues. Per germline, CDR1 SGDLS and CDR2 YYNGEE. The CDR3 DNA sequence: TGTGCCAGCAGCGGGGGTCTTGCTAGCGGGAGTATTGAGCAGTTCTTC. This translates into CASSGGLASGSIEQFF.

This sequence joins TRBV7-9 and TRBJ2-5; weak D call: TRBD1 (5 bases). The DNA end is more similar to TRBJ2-7, so the J call may be wrong. The CDR3 sequence is 15 residues long. Germline V lookup: CDR1 SEHNR, CDR2 FQNEAQ (reference sequence). The CDR3 nucleotides are TGTGCCAGCAGCTCACCAAGCTCAGGGCACTACGAGCAGTACTTC. Its protein product is CASSSPSSGHYEQYF.

The V call is TRBV9, the J call TRBJ2-7; 7 positions agree with TRBD2. The V gene's germline CDR1 is SGDLS and CDR2 YYNGEE. Unmatched junction bases numbered 3, after V lost 0 bases and J lost 3 bases. The length of the CDR3 is 14 residues. DNA for the CDR3: TGTGCCAGCAGCGTAGCTAGCGGTGGCTACGAGCAGTACTTC. Protein product: CASSVASGGYEQYF.

J is TRBJ2-3 and V is TRBV2, with 8 bases aligning to TRBD2. This CDR3 is 12 amino acids long. CDR1 is SNHLY and CDR2 is FYNNEI in the germline V gene. V shed 7 bases, J shed 15 bases, and the junction held 12 bases outside the gene matches. CDR3 sequence reads: CASTDTGTRGYF. The CDR3 coding sequence is TGTGCCAGCACCGACACCGGGACTAGGGGTTATTTT.

This rearrangement joins TRBV28 to TRBJ2-7; D possibly corresponds to TRBD1 (6 bases). Looked up from germline, CDR1 is MDHEN and CDR2 is SYDVKM. The CDR3 contains 15 residues. The ends were cut back, 3 bases at V and 4 bases at J, with 16 bases in the middle. In DNA, the CDR3 is TGTGCCAGCAGTTTTTGGGAAACAGGGCGGTACGAGCAGTACTTC. It yields the protein CASSFWETGRYEQYF.

In regard to this clone: Additional DNA sequences in this sample encode the identical CDR3. This chain uses TRBV6-1 with TRBJ2-7; 9 bases match TRBD1. The germline V gene has CDR1 MNHNS and CDR2 SASEGT. CDR3 length equals 16 residues. Losses at the gene ends were 4 bases for V and 2 bases for J; bases not matched to a gene: 9. The CDR3 region has the DNA TGTGCCAGCAGTGTACGGACAGGGGACAAGGCCTACGAGCAGTACTTC. This encodes CASSVRTGDKAYEQYF.

This chain uses TRBV7-3 with TRBJ2-5, with 7 bases matching TRBD1. CDR3 length: 15 residues. Germline V gene sequence: CDR1 SGHTA, CDR2 FQGTGA. Germline trimming cut 5 bases from V and 5 bases from J; bases unmatched to any gene: 11. This CDR3 reads CASSPTGTTGETQYF. DNA of the CDR3: TGTGCCAGCAGCCCAACCGGGACGACAGGGGAGACCCAGTACTTC.

The CDR3 protein is CAWTQGNYEQYF. The CDR3, as DNA: TGTGCCTGGACCCAGGGGAATTACGAGCAGTACTTC. The chain carries TRBV30 and TRBJ2-7, with D maybe TRBD1 (6 bases). Between the trimmed V and J ends, which lost 4 bases and 4 bases, there was a span of 11 bases. The CDR3 totals 12 residues. The germline V gene encodes CDR1 GTSNPN and CDR2 SVGIG (reference sequence).

The chain is built from TRBV10-3 and TRBJ2-3; 10 bases line up with TRBD1. The CDR3 consists of 14 residues. Germline V lookup: CDR1 ENHRY, CDR2 SYGVKD. Trimming took 11 bases from V and 4 from J; bases not matched to a gene: 9. DNA for the CDR3: TGTGCCGGCGGGACAGGGGATAATCCAGATACGCAGTATTTT. This gives the protein CAGGTGDNPDTQYF.